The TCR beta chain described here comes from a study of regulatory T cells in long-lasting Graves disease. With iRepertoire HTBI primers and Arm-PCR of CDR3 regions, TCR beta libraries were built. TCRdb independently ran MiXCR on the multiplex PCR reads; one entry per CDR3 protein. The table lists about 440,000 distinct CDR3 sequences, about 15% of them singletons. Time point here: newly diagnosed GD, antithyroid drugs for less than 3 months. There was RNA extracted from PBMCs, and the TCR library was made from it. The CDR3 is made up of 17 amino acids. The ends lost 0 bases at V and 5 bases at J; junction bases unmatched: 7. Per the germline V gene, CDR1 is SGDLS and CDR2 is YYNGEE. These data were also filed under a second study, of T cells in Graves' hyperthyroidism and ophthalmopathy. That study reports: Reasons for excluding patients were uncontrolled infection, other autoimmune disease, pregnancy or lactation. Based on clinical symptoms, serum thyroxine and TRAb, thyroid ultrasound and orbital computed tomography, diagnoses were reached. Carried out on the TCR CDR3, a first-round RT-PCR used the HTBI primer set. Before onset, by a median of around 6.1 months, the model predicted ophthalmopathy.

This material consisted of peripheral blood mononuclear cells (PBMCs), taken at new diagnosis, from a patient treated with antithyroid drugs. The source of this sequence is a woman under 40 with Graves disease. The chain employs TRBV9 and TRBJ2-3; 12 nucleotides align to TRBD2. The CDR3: CASSVATTSGRIDTQYF. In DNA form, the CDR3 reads TGTGCCAGCAGCGTAGCTACGACTAGCGGGAGAATAGATACGCAGTATTTT.